These 27 T cell receptor beta chains originate from one sample sequenced in a study of cytomegalovirus exposure and HLA in healthy donors. Using immunoSEQ multiplex PCR, the repertoire was profiled, and TCRdb retains in-frame clones only, with some absent. The sample holds about 280,000 clones, 85% to 90% seen once. Material for sequencing was PBMCs. These receptors were collected from a woman under 30 in good health and CMV-seronegative.

This chain uses TRBV9 with TRBJ1-2, with D perhaps matching TRBD1 (5 bases). V lost 4 bases to trimming and J lost 4 bases, with 17 bases between them. Germline CDR1 and CDR2: SGDLS and YYNGEE. This CDR3 is built from 15 residues. The CDR3 spells CASSTNLRGFYGYTF. In DNA, the CDR3 is TGTGCCAGCAGCACAAACCTAAGGGGTTTCTATGGCTACACCTTC.

The genes are TRBV6-5 and TRBJ2-1, with 11 bases aligning to TRBD2. Germline V gene lookup returns CDR1 MNHEY and CDR2 SVGAGI. Trimming took 4 bases from V and 6 from J; bases not matched to a gene: 8. The CDR3 is 16 amino acids. The CDR3 DNA reads as TGTGCCAGCAGTTCCGTAGCGGGAGGGCCGGGCAATGAGCAGTTCTTC. Translated: CASSSVAGGPGNEQFF.

The genes are TRBV2 and TRBJ2-5; 14 bases align to TRBD2. The germline V gene has CDR1 SNHLY and CDR2 FYNNEI. The V segment lost 6 bases and the J segment 4 bases; nucleotides outside the gene matches: 7. The CDR3 totals 16 residues. This CDR3 is CASRGLAGDPRETQYF. The CDR3 nucleotides read TGTGCCAGCAGGGGACTAGCGGGAGACCCGAGAGAGACCCAGTACTTC.

The rearrangement links TRBV2 to TRBJ1-3; D is undetermined. The CDR3 has 14 amino acids. The V gene's germline CDR1 is SNHLY and CDR2 FYNNEI. The V gene lost 8 bases and the J gene lost 1 base, with 12 bases spanning the gap. The CDR3 DNA follows: TGTGCCAGCCTACCCGGTGTTTCTGGAAACACCATATATTTT. This encodes CASLPGVSGNTIYF.

This clone was seen a single time. The chain links TRBV6-6 to TRBJ2-7, with 8 bases matching TRBD1. Unmatched junction bases numbered 10, after V lost 5 bases and J lost 4 bases. Germline V gene data show CDR1 as MNHNY and CDR2 as SVGAGI (reference sequence). This CDR3 region has 15 residues. This CDR3 reads CASSSGQGEMYEQYF. For the CDR3, the DNA is TGTGCCAGCAGTAGCGGACAGGGAGAAATGTACGAGCAGTACTTC.

This clone was counted between two and nine times. The chain uses TRBV20-1 and TRBJ1-2, with a tentative D call TRBD1 (6 bases). Trimming pared 8 bases from V and 4 bases from J, leaving 11 bases between. Germline V gene lookup returns CDR1 DFQATT and CDR2 SNEGSKA (reference sequence). The CDR3 has 11 amino acids. The CDR3 protein is CSHQGPYGYTF. The CDR3 region has the DNA TGCAGTCACCAGGGGCCCTATGGCTACACCTTC.

This clone came up a few times. The chain couples TRBV5-1 to TRBJ2-7, with D possibly being TRBD2 (5 bases). The CDR3 runs to 14 residues. V shed 0 bases and J shed 3 bases, with 10 bases lying between them. CDR1 and CDR2 (germline): SGHRS, YFSETQ. CDR3 region: CASSLVRGNYEQYF. Written as DNA, the CDR3 is TGCGCCAGCAGCTTGGTTCGGGGAAACTACGAGCAGTACTTC.

This chain links TRBV15 with TRBJ1-2; no clear D. V was clipped by 0 bases and J by 4 bases, with 12 bases between them. The CDR3 runs 15 residues. CDR1 is LNHNV, CDR2 YYDKDF, per germline (reference sequence). CDR3 amino acids: CATSREGTEGYGYTF. CDR3 bases: TGTGCCACCAGCAGAGAAGGCACGGAGGGCTATGGCTACACCTTC.

CDR3 in amino acids: CASSEIRVVRYQPQHF. The DNA for the CDR3 is TGTGCCAGCAGTGAAATCCGGGTCGTTCGGTATCAGCCCCAGCATTTT. The chain carries TRBV6-1 and TRBJ1-5; D call uncertain. The V gene lost 2 bases and the J gene lost 5 bases, with 16 bases spanning the gap. The CDR3 length is 16 residues. Germline lookup yields CDR1 MNHNS and CDR2 SASEGT.

V and J are TRBV9 and TRBJ2-7; TRBD2 aligns across 7 bases. CDR1 and CDR2 from the germline V gene are SGDLS and YYNGEE. V dropped 3 bases and J dropped 2; count of bases not matched to a gene: 11. The CDR3 extends over 16 amino acids. The CDR3 here is CASSAGPGGTTYEQYF. The CDR3 DNA follows: TGTGCCAGCAGCGCGGGCCCGGGAGGAACCACCTACGAGCAGTACTTC.

V gene TRBV30 combines with J gene TRBJ2-7; weak D call: TRBD2 (5 bases). This CDR3 has 13 residues. Germline lookup yields CDR1 GTSNPN and CDR2 SVGIG (reference sequence). The V end was cut by 2 bases, the J end by 2 bases, with 10 bases between. DNA for the CDR3: TGTGCCTGGAGTCCGGGGAGAACCTACGAGCAGTACTTC. Translating gives CAWSPGRTYEQYF.

The rearrangement uses TRBV25-1 and TRBJ1-6, with a possible D match to TRBD1 (6 bases). The CDR3 sequence is 14 residues long. Germline values: CDR1 MGHDK, CDR2 SYGVNS. V shed 10 bases and J shed 9 bases, with 19 bases lying between them. The CDR3 sequence is CATANPTGGSPLHF. CDR3 DNA sequence: TGTGCCACCGCGAACCCGACAGGCGGTTCACCCCTCCACTTT.

The V and J genes are TRBV6-1 and TRBJ2-3; possible D gene TRBD2, 5 bases. V was clipped by 6 bases and J by 2 bases, with 12 bases between them. This CDR3 has 14 residues. The germline gives CDR1 MNHNS, CDR2 SASEGT. The CDR3 DNA sequence: TGTGCCAGCAGGTTCCTAGCACTCACAGATACGCAGTATTTT. Its protein is CASRFLALTDTQYF.

The gene calls are TRBV5-1 and TRBJ2-1, with TRBD2 identical over 10 bases. In germline, CDR1 is SGHRS, CDR2 YFSETQ. There are 18 residues in the CDR3. V trimming: 4 bases; J trimming: 7 bases; junction bases outside the gene matches: 17. For the CDR3, the DNA is TGCGCCAGCAGCCAGACCTGGACTAGCGGTTACCGGCGGAATGAGCAGTTCTTC. It codes for CASSQTWTSGYRRNEQFF.

The rearrangement links TRBV7-9 to TRBJ1-5, with D maybe TRBD1 (6 bases). The CDR3 spans 14 residues. Looked up from germline, CDR1 is SEHNR and CDR2 is FQNEAQ (reference sequence). V was pared by 1 base and J by 5 bases, with 9 bases between. The CDR3 loop reads CASSLGGLYQPQHF. CDR3 DNA sequence: TGTGCCAGCAGCTTAGGGGGGCTTTATCAGCCCCAGCATTTT.

Comment on this clone: At the DNA level, this CDR3 is encoded by other sequences in the same sample as well. The chain combines TRBV7-6 with TRBJ2-3; D is undetermined. Looked up from germline, CDR1 is SGHVS and CDR2 is FNYEAQ. The CDR3 is 13 amino acids. V lost 5 bases and J 3 bases, leaving 9 bases between the germline ends. The CDR3 sequence is CASSPSRTDTQYF. CDR3 nucleotide sequence: TGTGCCAGCAGCCCCTCGAGGACAGATACGCAGTATTTT.

The V and J genes are TRBV18 and TRBJ2-7; D perhaps matches TRBD2 (5 bases). The V end was cut by 4 bases, the J end by 9 bases, with 16 bases between. CDR3 length: 13 amino acids. CDR1 is KGHSH, CDR2 LQKENI, per germline. The CDR3 region is CASSLDEGRGQYF. The DNA of the CDR3 is TGTGCCAGCTCACTAGACGAGGGCCGCGGGCAGTACTTC.

The J gene is TRBJ2-5, the V gene TRBV29-1; D may be TRBD2 (6 bases). Germline V CDR1 and CDR2: SQVTM, ANQGSEA. V lost 4 bases and J lost 5, with 23 bases in between. The CDR3 totals 16 residues. The CDR3 DNA reads as TGCAGCGTTGGCTTGAGGTTAGCGGCCCTGTGGGAGACCCAGTACTTC. Translating it yields CSVGLRLAALWETQYF.

The chain is built from TRBV19 and TRBJ1-5; the match to TRBD1 covers 8 bases. With 2 bases clipped from V and 6 bases from J, the junction kept 12 bases outside the gene matches. The CDR3 length is 17 residues. Germline loops: CDR1 LNHDA, CDR2 SQIVND (reference sequence). The CDR3 DNA reads as TGTGCCAGTAGTATACGGCATGGGACAGGAGTTTTTCAGCCCCAGCATTTT. This gives the protein CASSIRHGTGVFQPQHF.

This clone was seen ten or more times. This chain joins TRBV19 and TRBJ2-5; 13 positions match TRBD2. J lost 5 bases, V lost 6 bases, and 12 bases had no gene match. Germline V gene data show CDR1 as LNHDA and CDR2 as SQIVND (reference sequence). The CDR3 has 17 residues. CDR3 sequence (DNA): TGTGCCAGTAGCGACCACGGACTAGCGGGAGAAGGGGAGACCCAGTACTTC. It specifies CASSDHGLAGEGETQYF.

Here the CDR3 reads CASSEGRARFYEQYF. The CDR3 nucleotides are TGTGCCAGCAGTGAAGGGAGGGCGCGGTTCTACGAGCAGTACTTC. The V and J genes are TRBV6-1 and TRBJ2-7, with D possibly being TRBD2 (6 bases). Looked up from germline, CDR1 is MNHNS and CDR2 is SASEGT. The CDR3 length is 15 residues. Trimming pared 1 base from V and 3 bases from J, leaving 13 bases between.

This clone was picked up one time. The CDR3 DNA reads as TGTGCCAGCAGTTTAGCGGGACAGGGGAACACTGAAGCTTTCTTT. This translates into CASSLAGQGNTEAFF. The chain is built from TRBV27 and TRBJ1-1; 9 bases are a match to TRBD1. Losses at the gene ends were 2 bases for V and 1 base for J; bases not matched to a gene: 2. The germline CDR1 and CDR2 sequences are MNHEY and SMNVEV (reference sequence). This CDR3 spans 15 amino acids.

The rearrangement links TRBV4-3 to TRBJ1-4; 7 bases agree with TRBD1. Per the germline V gene, CDR1 is LGHNA and CDR2 is YSLEER. The CDR3 sequence is 16 residues long. The V gene end was trimmed by 4 bases and the J gene end by 8 bases; junction bases not matched to a gene: 13. The CDR3 protein is CASSRRDSRFGEKLFF. The CDR3 nucleotides are TGCGCCAGCAGCCGCCGGGACAGCCGATTTGGAGAAAAACTGTTTTTT.

The chain carries TRBV7-7 and TRBJ2-7; 8 nucleotides match TRBD2. The ends lost 4 bases at V and 1 base at J; junction bases unmatched: 12. The V gene's germline CDR1 is SSHAT and CDR2 FNYEAQ (reference sequence). CDR3 size: 17 residues. The CDR3: CASSSRGGSPLSYEQYF. The CDR3 DNA sequence: TGTGCCAGCAGCTCCCGGGGGGGGAGTCCCCTTTCCTACGAGCAGTACTTC.

J is TRBJ2-7 and V is TRBV7-8, with 8 nucleotides matching TRBD1. The germline V gene has CDR1 SGHVS and CDR2 FQNEAQ. V lost 1 base, J lost 0 bases, and 2 bases stayed unmatched. The CDR3 spans 15 residues. The CDR3, as DNA: TGTGCCAGCAGCTTAGGGGACAGGAGCTCCTACGAGCAGTACTTC. Its protein is CASSLGDRSSYEQYF.

CDR3 DNA sequence: TGTGCCAGCAGTTGGGGCAGAAAAACCGGCTACACCTTC. This encodes CASSWGRKTGYTF. The V call is TRBV28, the J call TRBJ1-2; a weak D match, TRBD1 (5 bases). Germline values: CDR1 MDHEN, CDR2 SYDVKM. The CDR3 runs 13 residues. V was trimmed by 4 bases and J by 8 bases, leaving 14 bases between them.

The chain employs TRBV2 and TRBJ2-7; no clear D gene. V was pared by 7 bases and J by 3 bases, with 10 bases between. CDR3 length: 12 amino acids. CDR1 SNHLY and CDR2 FYNNEI come from the germline V gene. CDR3 sequence reads: CASKSESYEQYF. CDR3 in DNA: TGTGCCAGCAAGTCAGAAAGCTACGAGCAGTACTTC.